A selection of T cell receptor beta chains follows, all from one sample in a study of CXCR3-negative and CXCR3-positive naive CD8 T cells. Following a re-call of the 5' RACE reads, TCRdb has one entry per CDR3 protein and lacks DNA. Listed are about 43,000 distinct CDR3 sequences; about 15% falls within the top ten. The source material was memory CD8+ T cells from blood. These receptors all stem from a human donor in good health. Some clones in this sample may be carry-over from other donors' samples. CDR3s include the opening cysteine and the closing phenylalanine or tryptophan. The order of the fields is CDR3 protein, V gene, J gene, clone size. Clone size is stated in some rows and not others, as once, few, many or a class when expanded.

CDR3aa: CASSPRQTNEQYF
v_gene: TRBV7-9
j_gene: TRBJ2-7
abundance: medium-sized

CDR3aa: CASSSETGVGGETQYF
v_gene: TRBV19
j_gene: TRBJ2-5
abundance: NA

CDR3aa: CASSRVAGVITDTQYF
v_gene: TRBV28
j_gene: TRBJ2-3
abundance: NA

CDR3aa: CASSSPSGLTDTQYF
v_gene: TRBV11-3
j_gene: TRBJ2-3
abundance: NA

CDR3aa: CASSFWVGANQPQHF
v_gene: TRBV12-3/TRBV12-4
j_gene: TRBJ1-5
abundance: NA

CDR3aa: CASSQDGRASGELFF
v_gene: TRBV4-3
j_gene: TRBJ2-2
abundance: NA

CDR3aa: CSSGQENTGELFF
v_gene: TRBV29-1
j_gene: TRBJ2-2
abundance: NA

CDR3aa: CASGGLREQFF
v_gene: TRBV2
j_gene: TRBJ2-1
abundance: NA

CDR3aa: CATSARTGRSYEQYF
v_gene: TRBV15
j_gene: TRBJ2-7
abundance: NA

CDR3aa: CASSQEGDIYNSPLHF
v_gene: TRBV4-3
j_gene: TRBJ1-6
abundance: NA

CDR3aa: CASSSDRGYRLHF
v_gene: TRBV7-8
j_gene: TRBJ1-6
abundance: NA

CDR3aa: CSAREREVEQFF
v_gene: TRBV20-1
j_gene: TRBJ2-1
abundance: NA

CDR3aa: CASSLSGTSFSEQFF
v_gene: TRBV7-3
j_gene: TRBJ2-1
abundance: medium-sized

CDR3aa: CASRPTAYNEQLF
v_gene: TRBV11-2
j_gene: TRBJ2-1
abundance: NA

CDR3aa: CASSALQLNSPLHF
v_gene: TRBV27
j_gene: TRBJ1-6
abundance: NA

CDR3aa: CASSEYIRGGNTGELFF
v_gene: TRBV25-1
j_gene: TRBJ2-2
abundance: NA

CDR3aa: CASSSVRWSTEAFF
v_gene: TRBV28
j_gene: TRBJ1-1
abundance: NA

CDR3aa: CASSLGGGGLEQYF
v_gene: TRBV7-2
j_gene: TRBJ2-7
abundance: NA

CDR3aa: CASSPFGEGGGTQYF
v_gene: TRBV27
j_gene: TRBJ2-3
abundance: NA

CDR3aa: CSAGQGLDEQYF
v_gene: TRBV29-1
j_gene: TRBJ2-7
abundance: NA

CDR3aa: CSVWLAAYNEQFF
v_gene: TRBV29-1
j_gene: TRBJ2-1
abundance: NA

CDR3aa: CSVEDHGQGSSEQYF
v_gene: TRBV29-1
j_gene: TRBJ2-7
abundance: NA

CDR3aa: CASSLDRSEQFF
v_gene: TRBV7-8
j_gene: TRBJ2-1
abundance: NA

CDR3aa: CASSAGTEAFF
v_gene: TRBV12-3/TRBV12-4
j_gene: TRBJ1-1
abundance: NA

CDR3aa: CASGLVQMNTEAFF
v_gene: TRBV12-5
j_gene: TRBJ1-1
abundance: NA

CDR3aa: CSIPGAGELETQYF
v_gene: TRBV20-1
j_gene: TRBJ2-5
abundance: NA

CDR3aa: CASSLFNEQFF
v_gene: TRBV7-3
j_gene: TRBJ2-1
abundance: NA

CDR3aa: CSARSAKTLHEQFF
v_gene: TRBV20-1
j_gene: TRBJ2-1
abundance: NA

CDR3aa: CSVVAEFYEQYF
v_gene: TRBV29-1
j_gene: TRBJ2-7
abundance: NA